Following are 9 T cell receptor beta chains from one sample sequenced in a study of technical replicates of blood from a few donors. Sequenced by immunoSEQ multiplex PCR; TCRdb stores in-frame clones only, minus some. The sample contains roughly 83,000 clones, 90% to 95% of which appear only once. Sequencing was done on a sample of T cells isolated from PBMCs. All receptors derive from a human donor in good health.

CDR3 sequence reads: CASSLGVTEAFF. The DNA for the CDR3 is TGTGCCAGCAGCTTGGGAGTGACTGAAGCTTTCTTT. J is TRBJ1-1 and V is TRBV5-6; D gene uncertain. Germline loops: CDR1 SGHDT, CDR2 YYEEEE. The CDR3 contains 12 residues. V was pared by 0 bases and J by 5 bases, with 5 bases between.

The chain recombines TRBV6-5 with TRBJ2-1; TRBD2 agrees at 9 bases. J was trimmed by 10 bases and V by 8 bases; bases with no gene match: 12. The CDR3 runs 14 residues. CDR1 is MNHEY, CDR2 SVGAGI, per germline. The CDR3 loop is CASRPGGLAGEQFF. The DNA of the CDR3 is TGTGCCAGCCGGCCTGGGGGGCTAGCGGGGGAGCAGTTCTTC.

The chain recombines TRBV27 with TRBJ2-3; 14 nucleotides align to TRBD2. Germline V lookup: CDR1 MNHEY, CDR2 SMNVEV (reference sequence). Trimming removed 4 bases from V and 2 bases from J; junction bases left unmatched: 5. CDR3 length equals 17 residues. CDR3: CASSSTSGRADTDTQYF. The CDR3 DNA reads TGTGCCAGCAGTTCGACTAGCGGGAGGGCCGACACAGATACGCAGTATTTT.

The chain couples TRBV9 to TRBJ2-5; 10 positions match TRBD2. Germline V lookup: CDR1 SGDLS, CDR2 YYNGEE. With V trimmed by 6 bases and J by 5 bases, 7 bases remained unmatched. CDR3 length: 14 amino acids. The CDR3 here is CASTAGGPLETQYF. The CDR3 bases are TGTGCCAGCACAGCGGGAGGGCCATTGGAGACCCAGTACTTC. Drawing the rest from reference TRBV9 and TRBJ2-5, the complete variable domain is DSGVTQTPKHLITATGQRVTLRCSPRSGDLSVYWYQQSLDQGLQFLIQYYNGEERAKGNILERFSAQQFPDLHSELNLSSLELGDSALYFCASTAGGPLETQYFGPGTRLLVL.

This sequence joins TRBV14 and TRBJ2-1; 7 positions match TRBD2. The CDR3 length is 14 residues. The trim removed 5 bases at V and 7 bases at J, leaving 8 bases unmatched. Germline-derived CDR1 and CDR2 are SGHDN and FVKESK. CDR3 protein: CASSGGRWGNEQFF. CDR3 DNA sequence: TGTGCCAGCAGCGGCGGGAGATGGGGTAATGAGCAGTTCTTC.

The J gene is TRBJ2-1, the V gene TRBV14; D is possibly TRBD2 (5 bases). Trimming removed 4 bases at V and 1 base at J, with 8 bases between. The CDR3 consists of 14 residues. CDR1 is SGHDN and CDR2 is FVKESK in the germline V gene. The CDR3 nucleotides are TGTGCCAGCAGCCGCAGCGGATCCTACAATGAGCAGTTCTTC. It yields the protein CASSRSGSYNEQFF.

J is TRBJ2-7 and V is TRBV6-5, with D possibly matching TRBD2 (5 bases). V was shortened by 6 bases and J by 6 bases, with 12 bases between the two germline ends. Germline CDR1 is MNHEY and CDR2 is SVGAGI. The CDR3 extends over 12 amino acids. CDR3 DNA: TGTGCCAGCAGGAAAAGAGCGGCCGAGCAGTACTTC. Translation gives CASRKRAAEQYF.

The chain recombines TRBV6-5 with TRBJ2-5; D possibly corresponds to TRBD1 (6 bases). From germline, CDR1 is MNHEY and CDR2 SVGAGI. Trimming pared 2 bases from V and 5 bases from J, leaving 12 bases between. The CDR3 covers 14 residues. CDR3 sequence (DNA): TGTGCCAGCAGTTACGAGACAGGATACGAGACCCAGTACTTC. As protein: CASSYETGYETQYF.

J is TRBJ1-5 and V is TRBV6-1; D is undetermined. Trimming pared 4 bases from V and 1 base from J, leaving 17 bases between. The CDR3 spans 17 residues. The germline V gene encodes CDR1 MNHNS and CDR2 SASEGT. CDR3 loop: CASSGPRSGFSNQPQHF. The CDR3 DNA follows: TGTGCCAGCAGTGGCCCGCGGAGCGGGTTCAGCAATCAGCCCCAGCATTTT.